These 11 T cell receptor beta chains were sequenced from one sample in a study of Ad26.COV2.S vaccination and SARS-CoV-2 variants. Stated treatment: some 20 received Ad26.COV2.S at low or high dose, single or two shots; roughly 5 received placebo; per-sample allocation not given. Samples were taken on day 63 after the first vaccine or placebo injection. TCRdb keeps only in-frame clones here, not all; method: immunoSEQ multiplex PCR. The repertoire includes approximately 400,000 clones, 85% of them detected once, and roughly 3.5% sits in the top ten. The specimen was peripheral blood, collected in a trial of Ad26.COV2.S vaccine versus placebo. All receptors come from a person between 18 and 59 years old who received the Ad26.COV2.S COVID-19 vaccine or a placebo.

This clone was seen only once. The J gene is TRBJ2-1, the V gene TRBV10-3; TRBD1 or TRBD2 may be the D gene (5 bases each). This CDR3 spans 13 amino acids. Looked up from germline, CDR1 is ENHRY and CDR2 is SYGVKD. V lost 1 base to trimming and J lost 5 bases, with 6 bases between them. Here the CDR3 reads CAISELGDNEQFF. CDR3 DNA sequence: TGTGCCATCAGTGAGTTGGGGGACAATGAGCAGTTCTTC.

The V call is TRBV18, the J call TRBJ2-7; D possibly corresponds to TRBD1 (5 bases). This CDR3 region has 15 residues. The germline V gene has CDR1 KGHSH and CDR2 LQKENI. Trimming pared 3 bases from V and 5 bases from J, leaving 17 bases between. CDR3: CASSPARAVDHEQYF. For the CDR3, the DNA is TGTGCCAGCTCACCGGCCAGGGCGGTCGACCACGAGCAGTACTTC.

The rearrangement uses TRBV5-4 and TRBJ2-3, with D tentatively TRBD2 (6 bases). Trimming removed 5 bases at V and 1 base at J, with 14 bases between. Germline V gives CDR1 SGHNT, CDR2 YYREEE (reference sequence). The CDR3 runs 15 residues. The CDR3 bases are TGTGCCAGCAGTCGACGACTAGTTGGCACAGATACGCAGTATTTT. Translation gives CASSRRLVGTDTQYF.

CDR3 in amino acids: CASRLTGGTEAFF. The CDR3 nucleotides read TGTGCCAGCAGGCTCACAGGGGGCACTGAAGCTTTCTTT. V gene TRBV6-5 combines with J gene TRBJ1-1; TRBD1 agrees at 8 bases. Germline trimming cut 6 bases from V and 4 bases from J; bases unmatched to any gene: 4. The CDR3 runs 13 residues. Germline assignment: CDR1 MNHEY and CDR2 SVGAGI.

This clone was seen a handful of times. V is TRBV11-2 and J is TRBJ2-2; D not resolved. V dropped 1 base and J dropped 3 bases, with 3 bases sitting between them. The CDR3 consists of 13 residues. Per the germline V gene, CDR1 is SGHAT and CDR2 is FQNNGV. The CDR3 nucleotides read TGTGCCAGCAGCTTAGGCTACACCGGGGAGCTGTTTTTT. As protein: CASSLGYTGELFF.

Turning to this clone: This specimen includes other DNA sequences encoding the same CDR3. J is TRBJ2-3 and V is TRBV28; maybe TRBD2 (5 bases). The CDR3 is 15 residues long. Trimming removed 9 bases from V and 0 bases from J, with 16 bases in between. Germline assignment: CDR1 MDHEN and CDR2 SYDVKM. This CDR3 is CASLAGLFSTDTQYF. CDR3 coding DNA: TGTGCCAGTCTAGCAGGATTGTTTAGCACAGATACGCAGTATTTT.

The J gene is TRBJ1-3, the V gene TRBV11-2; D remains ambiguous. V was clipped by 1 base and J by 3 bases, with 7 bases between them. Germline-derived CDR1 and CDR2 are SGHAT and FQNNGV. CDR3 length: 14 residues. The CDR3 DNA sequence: TGTGCCAGCAGCTTAGTGGGTTTTGGAAACACCATATATTTT. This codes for CASSLVGFGNTIYF.

This CDR3 reads CASSPQTGQPQHF. The CDR3 coding sequence is TGTGCCAGCTCACCGCAGACAGGTCAGCCCCAGCATTTT. The chain is built from TRBV18 and TRBJ1-5; D perhaps matches TRBD1 (6 bases). The CDR3 totals 13 residues. Germline CDR1 is KGHSH and CDR2 is LQKENI. V lost 3 bases and J lost 6, with 9 bases in between.

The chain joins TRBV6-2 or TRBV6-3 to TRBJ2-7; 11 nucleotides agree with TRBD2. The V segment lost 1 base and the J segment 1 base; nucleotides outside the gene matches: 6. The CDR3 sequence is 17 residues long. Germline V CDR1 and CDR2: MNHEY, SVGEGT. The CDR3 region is CASSYFGTSGISYEQYF. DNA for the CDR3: TGTGCCAGCAGTTACTTCGGGACTAGCGGTATATCCTACGAGCAGTACTTC.

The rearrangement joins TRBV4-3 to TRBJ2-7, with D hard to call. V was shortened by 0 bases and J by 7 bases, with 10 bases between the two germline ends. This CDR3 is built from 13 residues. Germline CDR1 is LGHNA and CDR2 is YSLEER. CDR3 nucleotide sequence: TGCGCCAGCAGCCAAGAGGCTACCAGGGAGCAGTACTTC. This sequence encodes CASSQEATREQYF.

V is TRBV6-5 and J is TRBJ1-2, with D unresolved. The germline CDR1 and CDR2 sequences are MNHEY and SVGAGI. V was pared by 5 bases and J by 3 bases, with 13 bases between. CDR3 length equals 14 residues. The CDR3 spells CASSRIGHDYGYTF. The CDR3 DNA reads TGTGCCAGCAGTCGAATCGGGCACGACTATGGCTACACCTTC.